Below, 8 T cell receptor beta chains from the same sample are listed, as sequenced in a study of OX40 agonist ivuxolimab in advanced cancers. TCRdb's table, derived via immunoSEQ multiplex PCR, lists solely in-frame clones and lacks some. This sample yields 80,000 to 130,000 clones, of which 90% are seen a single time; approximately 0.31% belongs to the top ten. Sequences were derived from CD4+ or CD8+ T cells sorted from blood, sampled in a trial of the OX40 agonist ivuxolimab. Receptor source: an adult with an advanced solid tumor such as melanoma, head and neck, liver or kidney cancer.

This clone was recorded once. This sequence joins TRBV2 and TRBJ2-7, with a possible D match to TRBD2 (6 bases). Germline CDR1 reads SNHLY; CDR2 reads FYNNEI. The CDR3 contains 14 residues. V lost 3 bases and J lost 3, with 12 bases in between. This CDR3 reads CASSDLGDFYEQYF. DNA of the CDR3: TGTGCCAGCAGTGATCTTGGGGACTTCTACGAGCAGTACTTC.

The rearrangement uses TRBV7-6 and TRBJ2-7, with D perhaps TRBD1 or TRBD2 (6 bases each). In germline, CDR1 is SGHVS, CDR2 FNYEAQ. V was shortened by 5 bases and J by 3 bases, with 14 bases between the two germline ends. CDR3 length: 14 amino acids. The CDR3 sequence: CASSPGATIYEQYF. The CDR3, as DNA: TGTGCCAGCAGCCCGGGGGCCACTATCTACGAGCAGTACTTC.

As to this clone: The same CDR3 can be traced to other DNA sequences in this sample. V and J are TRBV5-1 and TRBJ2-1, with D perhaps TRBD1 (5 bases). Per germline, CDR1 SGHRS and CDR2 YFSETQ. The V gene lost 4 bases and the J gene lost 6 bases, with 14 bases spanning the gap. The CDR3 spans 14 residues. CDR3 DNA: TGCGCCAGCAGCCGTACAGGATGGGGCAATGAGCAGTTCTTC. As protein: CASSRTGWGNEQFF.

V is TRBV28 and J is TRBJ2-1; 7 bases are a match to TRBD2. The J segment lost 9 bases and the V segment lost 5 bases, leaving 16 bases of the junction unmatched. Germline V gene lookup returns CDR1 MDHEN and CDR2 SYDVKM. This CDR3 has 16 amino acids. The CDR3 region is CASSRLLQGGRGEQFF. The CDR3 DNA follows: TGTGCCAGCAGTCGACTTCTTCAGGGAGGGCGGGGTGAGCAGTTCTTC.

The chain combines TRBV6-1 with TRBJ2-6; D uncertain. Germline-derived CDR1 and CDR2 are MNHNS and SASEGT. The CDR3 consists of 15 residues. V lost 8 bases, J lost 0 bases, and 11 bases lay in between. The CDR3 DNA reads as TGTGCCAGCTCAGGACGTTTCTCTGGGGCCAACGTCCTGACTTTC. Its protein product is CASSGRFSGANVLTF.

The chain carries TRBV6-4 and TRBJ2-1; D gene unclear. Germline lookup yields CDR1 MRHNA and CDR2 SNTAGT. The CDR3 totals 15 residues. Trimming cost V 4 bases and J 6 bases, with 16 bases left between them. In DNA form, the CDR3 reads TGTGCCAGCAGTGTCGAGAAAGGGCTCCCCAATGAGCAGTTCTTC. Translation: CASSVEKGLPNEQFF.

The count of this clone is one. In DNA form, the CDR3 reads TGTGCCAGCAGCTTAGCCCAGGGACCCTACGAGCAGTACTTC. Its protein is CASSLAQGPYEQYF. This chain connects TRBV11-2 to TRBJ2-7; D may correspond to TRBD1 or TRBD2 (5 bases each). The CDR3 spans 14 residues. Germline V gene lookup returns CDR1 SGHAT and CDR2 FQNNGV. Between the trimmed V and J ends, which lost 1 base and 2 bases, there was a span of 9 bases. Based on the CDR3 plus reference TRBV11-2 and TRBJ2-7, the full variable domain is EAGVAQSPRYKIIEKRQSVAFWCNPISGHATLYWYQQILGQGPKLLIQFQNNGVVDDSQLPKDRFSAERLKGVDSTLKIQPAKLEDSAVYLCASSLAQGPYEQYFGPGTRLTVT.

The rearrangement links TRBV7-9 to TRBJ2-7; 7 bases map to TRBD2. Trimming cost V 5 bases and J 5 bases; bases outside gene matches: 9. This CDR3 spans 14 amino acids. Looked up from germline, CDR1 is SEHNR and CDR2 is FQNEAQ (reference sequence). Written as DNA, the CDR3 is TGTGCCAGCAGCAACGGGGCGGGAGACCACGAGCAGTACTTC. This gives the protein CASSNGAGDHEQYF. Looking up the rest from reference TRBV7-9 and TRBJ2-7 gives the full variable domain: DTGVSQNPRHKITKRGQNVTFRCDPISEHNRLYWYRQTLGQGPEFLTYFQNEAQLEKSRLLSDRFSAERPKGSFSTLEIQRTEQGDSAMYLCASSNGAGDHEQYFGPGTRLTVT.